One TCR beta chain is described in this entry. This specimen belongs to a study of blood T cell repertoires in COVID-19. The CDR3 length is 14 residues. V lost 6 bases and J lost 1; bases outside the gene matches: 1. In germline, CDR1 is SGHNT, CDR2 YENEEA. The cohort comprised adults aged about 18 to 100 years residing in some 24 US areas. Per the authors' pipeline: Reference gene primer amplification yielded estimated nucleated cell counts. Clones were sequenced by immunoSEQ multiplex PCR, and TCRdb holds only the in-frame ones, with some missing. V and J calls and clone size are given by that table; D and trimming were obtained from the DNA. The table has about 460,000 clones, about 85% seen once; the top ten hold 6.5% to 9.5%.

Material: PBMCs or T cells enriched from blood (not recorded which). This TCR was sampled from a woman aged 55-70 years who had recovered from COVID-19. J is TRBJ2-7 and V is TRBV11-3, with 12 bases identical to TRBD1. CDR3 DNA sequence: TGTGCCAGCAGGGGACAGGGGGCTTCCTACGAGCAGTACTTC. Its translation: CASRGQGASYEQYF.